Described below is a single T cell receptor beta chain sequence and its context. Its antigen is currently not known. Base qualities are not provided; no much larger clone lies one nucleotide away. These data come from a study of PD-1 blockade in classical Hodgkin lymphoma (dated by TCRdb to 2020 to 2022). In terms of the full investigation: Nivolumab dosing was 3 mg/kg intravenously every 2 weeks, continuing until either disease progression or unacceptable toxicity. The study used CyTOF and TCR beta sequencing to define a peripheral blood immune signature of response to PD-1 blockade in classical Hodgkin lymphoma. General findings and caveats noted by the study authors: Lower diversity was observed in patients in whom nivolumab was started less than 1 year after ASCT, and these patients were excluded from later analyses so that confounding by immune reconstitution would be avoided. Among trial patients, those achieving complete response had baseline diversity similar to that of newly diagnosed patients, while diversity was significantly lower in partial responders and progressors. Only a single clinical trial cohort was studied, and what caused the repertoire differences, possibly disease activity or prior therapy, remained undefined. Newly diagnosed patients were reported to have lower baseline TCR diversity than healthy donors, and relapsed/refractory patients were reported to have lower baseline TCR diversity still. A significant rise by C4D1 was seen in CD4+ but not CD8+ TCR diversity (p=0.0027 vs p=0.16), with the rise being most apparent in complete responders (p=0.02).

The Qiagen DNeasy kit was used to extract genomic DNA from unsorted PBMCs and from the negatively selected CD4+ and CD8+ fractions. TCR beta CDR3 regions were amplified by immunoSEQ multiplex PCR using primers annealing to V and J segments. Amplification bias was minimized using a synthetic immune receptor repertoire, and residual bias was removed computationally after sequencing. Per the source publication's procedure: Repertoire diversity was quantified as the Shannon entropy index using custom Python scripts. Unsorted, CD4+ and CD8+ repertoires were examined separately, except in combined analyses, for which CD4+ and CD8+ sequences were merged in silico. Clonal expansion was defined as at least a 2-fold frequency increase after treatment relative to C1D1, with a pseudocount of 0.5 for undetected baseline clones. Clones with 0 or 1 copy at C1D1 were defined as singleton clones, while clones with 2 or more copies were defined as non-singleton clones. Clones expanded in unsorted samples were assigned a CD4+, CD8+ or unknown annotation through matching of protein sequences in sorted samples from the same patient. Wilcoxon tests were applied to paired samples to test diversity changes from C1D1 to C4D1. In TCRdb, the immuneACCESS table is reduced to in-frame sequences with V and J assigned. These tables do not hold every clone; where another copy was compared, an unresolved V gene accounts for under half, and the others remain unexplained. V, J and clone size reflect that table, while D and trimming were determined from the DNA. The sample profile shows 50,000 to 65,000 clones; under 95% of them were found once. Of the sample, about 10% is held by the ten largest clones.

In the germline V gene, CDR1 corresponds to MDHEN and CDR2 to SYDVKM. Measured from the cysteine to the phenylalanine, the CDR3 is 15 residues long. Only the CDR3 region is kept as DNA, spanning 45 bases read in frame from base 1. V is trimmed back by 3 bases and J by 4 bases, and the junction contains 4 bases that no gene match accounts for. The meaning of the sample's time point label: cycle 2 day 1 (C2D1) of nivolumab. All trial patients had relapsed after autologous stem cell transplantation, with cohorts A, B and C differing in prior brentuximab vedotin exposure. The trial cohort comprised 56 patients with relapsed/refractory classical Hodgkin lymphoma whose best overall responses were complete response, partial response or progressive disease. Trial patients were treated with single-agent nivolumab in the multi-cohort phase II CheckMate 205 trial. An independent review committee assessed best overall response using the 2007 International Working Group response criteria. PBMCs from the trial were collected at three points: immediately before nivolumab initiation (C1D1), and during therapy at cycle 2 day 1 and cycle 4 day 1. Peripheral blood was collected in 8 mL Vacutainer Cell Preparation Tubes, from which PBMCs were isolated by centrifugation and then cryopreserved.

This chain is built from TRBV28 and TRBJ1-4; 8 bases in the junction line up with TRBD1. This sequence was found in a human donor with classical Hodgkin lymphoma. Specimen: peripheral blood mononuclear cells (PBMCs), collected before the second cycle of nivolumab. The CDR3 region has the sequence CASSLGTGLNEKLFF. The nucleotide sequence is given as TGTGCCAGCAGTTTGGGGACAGGTCTTAATGAAAAACTGTTTTTT.